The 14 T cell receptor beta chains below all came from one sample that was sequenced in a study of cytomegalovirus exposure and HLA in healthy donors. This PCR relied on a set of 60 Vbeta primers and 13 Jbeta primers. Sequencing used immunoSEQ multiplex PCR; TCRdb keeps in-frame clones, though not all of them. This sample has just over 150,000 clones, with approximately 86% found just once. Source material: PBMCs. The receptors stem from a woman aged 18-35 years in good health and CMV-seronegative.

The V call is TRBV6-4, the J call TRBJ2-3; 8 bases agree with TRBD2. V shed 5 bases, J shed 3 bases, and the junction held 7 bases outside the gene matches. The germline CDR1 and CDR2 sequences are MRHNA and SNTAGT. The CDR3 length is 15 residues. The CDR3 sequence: CASSPTGGATDTQYF. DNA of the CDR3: TGTGCCAGCAGTCCCACCGGGGGGGCTACAGATACGCAGTATTTT.

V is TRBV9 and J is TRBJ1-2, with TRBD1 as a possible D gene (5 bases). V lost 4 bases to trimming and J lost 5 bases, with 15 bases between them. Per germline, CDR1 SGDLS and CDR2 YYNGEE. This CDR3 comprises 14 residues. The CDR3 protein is CASSKWSGGYGYTF. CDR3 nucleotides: TGTGCCAGCAGCAAGTGGAGCGGGGGGTATGGCTACACCTTC.

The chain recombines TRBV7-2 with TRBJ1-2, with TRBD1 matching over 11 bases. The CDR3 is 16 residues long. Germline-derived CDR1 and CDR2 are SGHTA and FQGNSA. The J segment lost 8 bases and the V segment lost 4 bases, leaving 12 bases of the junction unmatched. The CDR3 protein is CASSSQLGQGAKGYTF. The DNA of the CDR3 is TGTGCCAGCAGCTCACAGCTTGGACAGGGGGCTAAAGGCTACACCTTC.

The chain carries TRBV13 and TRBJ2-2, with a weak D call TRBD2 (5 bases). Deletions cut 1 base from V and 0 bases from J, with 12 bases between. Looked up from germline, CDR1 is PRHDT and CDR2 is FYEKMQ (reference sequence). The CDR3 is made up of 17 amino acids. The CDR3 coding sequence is TGTGCCAGCAGCTTAGCCCTTGGAGGCACGAACACCGGGGAGCTGTTTTTT. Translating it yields CASSLALGGTNTGELFF.

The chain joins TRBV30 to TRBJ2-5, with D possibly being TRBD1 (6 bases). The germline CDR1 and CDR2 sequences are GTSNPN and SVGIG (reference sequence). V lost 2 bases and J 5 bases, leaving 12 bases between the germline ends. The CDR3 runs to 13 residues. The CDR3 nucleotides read TGTGCCTGGAGTTTTCAGGGGTGGGAGACCCAGTACTTC. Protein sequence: CAWSFQGWETQYF.

In nucleotides, the CDR3 is TGTGCCAGCAGTCGAGAAGGACAGGGGCCCTACGAGCAGTACTTC. It codes for CASSREGQGPYEQYF. V usage is TRBV27 and J usage is TRBJ2-7; 9 bases align to TRBD1. CDR3 length: 15 amino acids. Germline V gene lookup returns CDR1 MNHEY and CDR2 SMNVEV (reference sequence). V shed 5 bases and J 2 bases; nucleotides not matched to a gene: 7.

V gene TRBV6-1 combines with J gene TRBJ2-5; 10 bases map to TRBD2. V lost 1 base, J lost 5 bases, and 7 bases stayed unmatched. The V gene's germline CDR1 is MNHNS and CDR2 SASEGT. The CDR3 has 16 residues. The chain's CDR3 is CASSEGERGGRETQYF. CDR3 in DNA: TGTGCCAGCAGTGAAGGAGAGCGGGGGGGCAGGGAGACCCAGTACTTC.

In nucleotides, the CDR3 is TGTGCCAGCAGTTTTCGCCCGGGACTAGCGGACTACGAGCAGTACTTC. Protein product: CASSFRPGLADYEQYF. The V gene is TRBV27, the J gene TRBJ2-7; 11 positions agree with TRBD2. The V and J ends lost 3 bases and 3 bases, in that order; junction bases with no gene match: 7. The germline V gene has CDR1 MNHEY and CDR2 SMNVEV (reference sequence). The CDR3 is 16 amino acids.

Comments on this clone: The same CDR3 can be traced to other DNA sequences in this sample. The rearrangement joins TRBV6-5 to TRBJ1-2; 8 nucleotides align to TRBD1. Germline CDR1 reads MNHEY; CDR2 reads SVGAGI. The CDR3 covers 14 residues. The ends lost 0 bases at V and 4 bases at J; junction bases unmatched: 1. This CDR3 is CASSYSGQGYGYTF. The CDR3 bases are TGTGCCAGCAGTTACTCCGGACAGGGCTATGGCTACACCTTC.

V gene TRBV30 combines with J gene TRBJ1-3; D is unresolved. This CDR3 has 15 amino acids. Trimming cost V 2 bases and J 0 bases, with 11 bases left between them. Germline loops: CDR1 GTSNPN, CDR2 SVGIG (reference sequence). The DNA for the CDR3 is TGTGCCTGGAGTACCGCCGGTGGCTCTGGAAACACCATATATTTT. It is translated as CAWSTAGGSGNTIYF.

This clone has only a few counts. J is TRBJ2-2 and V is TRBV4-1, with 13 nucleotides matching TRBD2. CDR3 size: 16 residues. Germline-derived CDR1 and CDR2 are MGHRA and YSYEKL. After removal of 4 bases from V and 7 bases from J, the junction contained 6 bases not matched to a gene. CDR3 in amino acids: CASSRTSGRISGELFF. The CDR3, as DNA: TGCGCCAGCAGCCGGACTAGCGGGAGAATCAGCGGGGAGCTGTTTTTT.

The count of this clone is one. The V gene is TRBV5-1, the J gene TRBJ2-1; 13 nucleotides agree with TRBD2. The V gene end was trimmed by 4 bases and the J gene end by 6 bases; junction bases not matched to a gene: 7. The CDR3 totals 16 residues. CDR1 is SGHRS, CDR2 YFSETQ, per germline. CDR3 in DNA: TGCGCCAGCAGCCCCCTTACTAGCGGGGGGGCCAATGAGCAGTTCTTC. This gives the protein CASSPLTSGGANEQFF.

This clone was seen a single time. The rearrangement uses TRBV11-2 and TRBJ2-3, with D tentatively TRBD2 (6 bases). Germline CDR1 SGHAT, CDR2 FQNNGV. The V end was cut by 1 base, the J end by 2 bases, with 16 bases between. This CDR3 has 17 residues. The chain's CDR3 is CASSLAPQRVITDTQYF. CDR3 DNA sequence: TGTGCCAGCAGCTTAGCCCCTCAGCGGGTGATCACAGATACGCAGTATTTT.

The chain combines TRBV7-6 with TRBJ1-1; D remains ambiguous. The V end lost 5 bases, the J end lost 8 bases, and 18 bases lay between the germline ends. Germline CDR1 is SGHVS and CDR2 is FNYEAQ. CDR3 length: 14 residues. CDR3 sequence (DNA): TGTGCCAGCAGCCGGGGTCAATCAAGACAAGAAGCTTTCTTT. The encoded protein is CASSRGQSRQEAFF.